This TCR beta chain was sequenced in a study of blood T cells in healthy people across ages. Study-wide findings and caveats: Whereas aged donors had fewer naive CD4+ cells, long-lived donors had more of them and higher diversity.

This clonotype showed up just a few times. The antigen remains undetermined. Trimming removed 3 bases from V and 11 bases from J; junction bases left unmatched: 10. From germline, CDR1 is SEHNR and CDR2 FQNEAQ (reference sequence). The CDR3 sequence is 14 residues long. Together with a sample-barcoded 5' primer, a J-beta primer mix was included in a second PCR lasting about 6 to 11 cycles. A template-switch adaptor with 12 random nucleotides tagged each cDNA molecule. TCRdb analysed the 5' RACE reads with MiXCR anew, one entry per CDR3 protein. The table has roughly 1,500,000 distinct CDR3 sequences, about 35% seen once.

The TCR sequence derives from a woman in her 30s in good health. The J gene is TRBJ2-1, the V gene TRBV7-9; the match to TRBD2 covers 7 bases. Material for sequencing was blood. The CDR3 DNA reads TGTGCCAGCAGCTTGCGGGACTACCTAAATAAGCAGTTCTTC. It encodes CASSLRDYLNKQFF.